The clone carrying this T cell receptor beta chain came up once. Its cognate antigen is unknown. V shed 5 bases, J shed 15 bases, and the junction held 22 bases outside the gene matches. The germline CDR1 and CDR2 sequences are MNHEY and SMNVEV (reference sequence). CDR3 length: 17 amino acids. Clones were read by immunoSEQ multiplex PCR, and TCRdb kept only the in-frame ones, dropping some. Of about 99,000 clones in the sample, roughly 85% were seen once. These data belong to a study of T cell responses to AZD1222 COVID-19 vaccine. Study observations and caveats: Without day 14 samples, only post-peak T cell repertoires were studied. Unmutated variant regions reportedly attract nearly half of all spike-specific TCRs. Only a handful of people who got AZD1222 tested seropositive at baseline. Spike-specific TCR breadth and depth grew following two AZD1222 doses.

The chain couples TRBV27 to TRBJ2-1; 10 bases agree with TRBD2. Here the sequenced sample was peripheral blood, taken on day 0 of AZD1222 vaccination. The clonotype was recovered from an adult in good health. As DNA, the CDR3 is TGTGCCAGCAGTCCATTAGTCTTAGGACTAGCGGACATTAAGCGGTTCTTC. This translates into CASSPLVLGLADIKRFF.